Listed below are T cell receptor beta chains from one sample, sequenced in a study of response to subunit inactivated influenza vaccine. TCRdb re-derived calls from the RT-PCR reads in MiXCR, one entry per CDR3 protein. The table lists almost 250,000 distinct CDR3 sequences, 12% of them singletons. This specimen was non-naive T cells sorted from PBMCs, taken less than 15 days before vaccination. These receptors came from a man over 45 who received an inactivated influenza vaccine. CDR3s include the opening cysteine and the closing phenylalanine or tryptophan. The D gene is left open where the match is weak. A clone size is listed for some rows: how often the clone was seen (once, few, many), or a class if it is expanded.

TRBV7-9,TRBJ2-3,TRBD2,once,TGTGCCAGCACCCGAGGCGCGGGAGGGCCGGGAGATACGCAGTATTTT,CASTRGAGGPGDTQYF
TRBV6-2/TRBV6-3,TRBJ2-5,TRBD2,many,TGTGCCAGCAGTGCTTCCCTCCGGACTAGCGGGGGGGAAAGGACCCAGTACTTC,CASSASLRTSGGERTQYF
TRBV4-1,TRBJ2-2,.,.,TGCGCCAGCAGCTGGTCCATGAACACCGGGGAGCTGTTTTTT,CASSWSMNTGELFF
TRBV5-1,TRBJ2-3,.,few,TGCGCCAGCAGCTTCGACAGCACAGCCACAGATACGCAGTATTTT,CASSFDSTATDTQYF
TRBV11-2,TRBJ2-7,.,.,TGTGCCAGCAGCCTACAACCCTACGAGCAGTACTTC,CASSLQPYEQYF
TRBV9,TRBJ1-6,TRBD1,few,TGTGCCAGCAGCTTGACAGGGGAGGGTTCACCCCTCCACTTT,CASSLTGEGSPLHF
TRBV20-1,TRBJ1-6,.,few,TGCAGTGCTAGTCCCAGGGGAAGATCACCCCTCCACTTT,CSASPRGRSPLHF
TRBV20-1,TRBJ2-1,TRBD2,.,TGCAGTGCTACATTCATAGCGGGAGGCAGCTCCTACAATGAGCAGTTCTTC,CSATFIAGGSSYNEQFF
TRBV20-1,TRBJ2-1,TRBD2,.,TGCAGTGCTAGTGCGGGAGGGCCTTTCGATGAGCAGTTCTTC,CSASAGGPFDEQFF
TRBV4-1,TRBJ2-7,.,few,TGCGCCAGCAGCCCCCGTGTCGGGGCCGAGCAGTACTTC,CASSPRVGAEQYF
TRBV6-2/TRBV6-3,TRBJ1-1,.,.,TGTGCCAGCAGTTACCCCGGTGCCATCAAGGCTGAAGCTTTCTTT,CASSYPGAIKAEAFF
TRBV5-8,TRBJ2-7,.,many,TGTGCCAGCAGCCGGGGGAGGACCTACGAGCAGTACTTC,CASSRGRTYEQYF
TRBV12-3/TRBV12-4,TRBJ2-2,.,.,TGTGCCAGCAGTTTTAAGGTCACCGGGGAGCTGTTTTTT,CASSFKVTGELFF
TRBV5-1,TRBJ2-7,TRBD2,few,TGCGCCAGCGGAGAGGCGGGGGGCTCCTACGAGCAGTACTTC,CASGEAGGSYEQYF
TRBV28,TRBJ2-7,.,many,TGTGCCAGCAGTAACCCCCTCGAGCAGTACTTC,CASSNPLEQYF
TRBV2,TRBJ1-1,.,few,TGTGCCAGCAGTGGGGAGGGACTGAACACTGAAGCTTTCTTT,CASSGEGLNTEAFF
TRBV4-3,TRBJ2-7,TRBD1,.,TGCGCCAGCAGCCAATGGACAGGCGTATCCTACGAGCAGTACTTC,CASSQWTGVSYEQYF
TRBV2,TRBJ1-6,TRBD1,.,TGTGCCAGCAGGGTGCCCGGGACAGGGAATTCACCCCTCCACTTT,CASRVPGTGNSPLHF
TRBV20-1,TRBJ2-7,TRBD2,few,TGCAGTGCCGGGATCCTCCGGGCTAGCGGGATCTACGAGCAGTACTTC,CSAGILRASGIYEQYF
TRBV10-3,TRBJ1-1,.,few,TGTGCCATCAGTGACAGTACCTATCGTGAAGCTTTCTTT,CAISDSTYREAFF
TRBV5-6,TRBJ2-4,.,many,TGTGCCAGCAGCTTGGACGGGCGCATTCAGTACTTC,CASSLDGRIQYF
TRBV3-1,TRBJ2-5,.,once,TGTGCCAGCAGCCCTCTCGGGTTCAGACAAGAGACCCAGTACTTC,CASSPLGFRQETQYF
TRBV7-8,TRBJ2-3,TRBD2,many,TGTGCCAGCAGCTTAACCGGGACTAGGGGCACAGATACGCAGTATTTT,CASSLTGTRGTDTQYF
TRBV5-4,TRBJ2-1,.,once,TGTGCCAGCAGTAAAACTGTGGGGAGGAACAATGAGCAGTTCTTC,CASSKTVGRNNEQFF
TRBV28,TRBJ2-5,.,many,TGTGCCAGCAGTTTAAATGGGCGATTAGAGACCCAGTACTTC,CASSLNGRLETQYF
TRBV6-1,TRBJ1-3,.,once,TGTGCCAGCAGTGAAAGGGGGAGCGCGTGGAACACCATATATTTT,CASSERGSAWNTIYF
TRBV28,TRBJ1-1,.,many,TGTGCCAGCAGTTTGTTGGGCACTGAAGCTTTCTTT,CASSLLGTEAFF
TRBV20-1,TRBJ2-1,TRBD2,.,TGCAGTGCTAGAGATGGGGCGGGAGGAAACAATGAGCAGTTCTTC,CSARDGAGGNNEQFF
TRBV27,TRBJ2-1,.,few,TGTGCCAGCAGTTTATCGTCAGCCCCCTACAATGAGCAGTTCTTC,CASSLSSAPYNEQFF
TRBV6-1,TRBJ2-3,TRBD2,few,TGTGCCAGCAGAACTAGCGGGGGCAGCACAGATACGCAGTATTTT,CASRTSGGSTDTQYF
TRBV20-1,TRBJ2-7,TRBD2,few,TGCAGTGCTAGAGATTGGACTAGCGGGATTAGAGGGGAGCAGTACTTC,CSARDWTSGIRGEQYF
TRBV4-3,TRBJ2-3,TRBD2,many,TGCGCCAGCAGCGGACTAGCGGGAGCCTCTACGCAGTATTTT,CASSGLAGASTQYF
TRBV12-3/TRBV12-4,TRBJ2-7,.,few,TGTGCCAGCAGTCTCCCGGGACGGGGATACGAGCAGTACTTC,CASSLPGRGYEQYF
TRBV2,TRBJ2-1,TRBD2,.,TGTGCCAGCAGTGAGGGACTAGCGGCTTACAATGAGCAGTTCTTC,CASSEGLAAYNEQFF
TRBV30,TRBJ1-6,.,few,TGTGCCTGGAGTGTACAATGGTATTCACCCCTCCACTTT,CAWSVQWYSPLHF
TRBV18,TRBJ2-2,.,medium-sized,TGTGCCAGCTCCCCGGAGGGCCGGGTGAACACCGGGGAGCTGTTTTTT,CASSPEGRVNTGELFF
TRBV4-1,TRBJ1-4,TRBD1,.,TGCGCCAGCAGGGACAGGATCTCTAATGATAAACTGTTTTTT,CASRDRISNDKLFF
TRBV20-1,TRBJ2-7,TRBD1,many,TGCAGTGCTGGACGACCGGGACAGGGTTCCGCCGAGCAGTACTTC,CSAGRPGQGSAEQYF
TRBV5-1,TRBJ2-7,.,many,TGCGCCAGCAGGCAGGGACCGGTCTCCTACGAGCAGTACTTC,CASRQGPVSYEQYF
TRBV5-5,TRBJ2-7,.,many,TGTGCCAGCAGCTTGACCTACGAGCAGTACTTC,CASSLTYEQYF
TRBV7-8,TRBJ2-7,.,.,TGTGCCAGCAGCTTGGAACCTGCCTACGAGCAGTACTTC,CASSLEPAYEQYF
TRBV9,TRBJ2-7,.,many,TGTGCCAGCAGCTCTCTCGGGACGCCCCAATACGAGCAGTACTTC,CASSSLGTPQYEQYF
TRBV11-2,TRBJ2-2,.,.,TGTGCCAGCAGCCCCAGTAGGTTGCGTCCCGGGGAGCTGTTTTTT,CASSPSRLRPGELFF
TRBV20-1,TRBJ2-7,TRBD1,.,TGCAGCGCTCCCCGGACAGGGGAATACGAGCAGTACTTC,CSAPRTGEYEQYF
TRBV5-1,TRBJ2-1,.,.,TGCGCCAGCAGAAAAGACAATGAGCAGTTCTTC,CASRKDNEQFF
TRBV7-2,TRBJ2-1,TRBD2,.,TGTGCCAGCGGACTAGCGGGGAACTACAATGAGCGGTTCTTC,CASGLAGNYNERFF
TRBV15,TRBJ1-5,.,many,TGTGCCACCAGCAGGGAACCTAGCACAGGGCAACGACAGCCCCAGCATTTT,CATSREPSTGQRQPQHF
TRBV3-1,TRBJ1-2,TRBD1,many,TGTGCCAGCAGCCAGCGGACAGGGGGCCTAAGTGGCTACACCTTC,CASSQRTGGLSGYTF
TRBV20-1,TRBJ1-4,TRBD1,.,TGCAGTGCTAGAGTAGGACAGGCCTTTAATGAAAAACTGTTTTTT,CSARVGQAFNEKLFF
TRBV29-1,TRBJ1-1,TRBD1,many,TGCAGCGTCGACAGGGGTGGAGGCACTGAAGCTTTCTTT,CSVDRGGGTEAFF
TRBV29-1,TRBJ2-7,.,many,TGCAGCGTCACCCCGCAGGGTAGGTCCTACGAGCAGTACTTC,CSVTPQGRSYEQYF
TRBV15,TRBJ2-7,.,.,TGTGCCACCAGCAGAGGTTCCAGGCAGGGGAGTCCCTACGAGCAGTACTTC,CATSRGSRQGSPYEQYF
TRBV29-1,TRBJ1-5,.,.,TGCAGCGCCGACGTACCGCCCCAGCATTTT,CSADVPPQHF
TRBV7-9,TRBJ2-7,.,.,TGTGCCAGCAGCCTTGGGACTGGAGTCGAGGAGCAGTACTTC,CASSLGTGVEEQYF